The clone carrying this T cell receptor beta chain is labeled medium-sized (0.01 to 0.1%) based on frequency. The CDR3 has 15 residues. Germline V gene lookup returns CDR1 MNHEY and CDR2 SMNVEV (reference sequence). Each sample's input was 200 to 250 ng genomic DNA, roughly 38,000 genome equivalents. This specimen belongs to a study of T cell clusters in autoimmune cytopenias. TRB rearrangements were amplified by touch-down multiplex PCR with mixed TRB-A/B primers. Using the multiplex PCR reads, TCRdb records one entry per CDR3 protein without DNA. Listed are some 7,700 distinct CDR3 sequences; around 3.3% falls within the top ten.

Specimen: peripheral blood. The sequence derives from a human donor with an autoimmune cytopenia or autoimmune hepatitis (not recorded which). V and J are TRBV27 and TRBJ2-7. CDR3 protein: CASSYSGRGLYEQYF.